This T cell receptor (beta chain) was documented in a study of T cells in Graves' hyperthyroidism and ophthalmopathy. CDR1 and CDR2 (germline): KGHSH, LQKENI. V lost 5 bases, J lost 4 bases, and 12 bases stayed unmatched. This CDR3 comprises 17 residues. This clonotype occurred a few times. The investigators amplified TCR beta CDR3 regions from RNA transcripts. First-round RT-PCR of the TCR CDR3 relied on the HTBI primer set. Via MiXCR, TCRdb re-called the multiplex PCR reads, giving one row per CDR3 protein. The repertoire includes some 620,000 distinct CDR3 sequences, under 20% of them detected once, and over 3.5% sits in the top ten.

This chain links TRBV18 with TRBJ2-7, with 12 nucleotides matching TRBD2. Sequenced: blood. This clonotype was sampled from a woman in her 30s with Graves' hyperthyroidism. The DNA for the CDR3 is TGTGCCAGCTCAATAAGACGAGGTGGACTAGCGGGGTACGAGCAGTACTTC. Its protein is CASSIRRGGLAGYEQYF.